This record covers a single T cell receptor beta chain. This clone's antigen is unknown. No base quality information exists; no much larger clone differs at one position. In Seattle, one collaborating source enrolled patients while the infection was active and tracked those patients longitudinally over the course of disease. Each collaborating institution followed its own protocols to collect whole blood in K2EDTA tubes. For TCRbeta analysis, collaborators shipped samples in one of three forms: frozen whole blood, isolated PBMCs, or DNA extracted from either of those sample types. TCRbeta CDR3 regions were amplified from genomic DNA by means of the immunoSEQ Assay, a bias-controlled multiplex PCR. The published analysis was carried out like this. Within the assay, amplification of reference gene primers was used to estimate how many nucleated cells each sample contained. To quantify the absolute abundance of each unique TCRbeta CDR3 rearrangement, sequence reads were collapsed and filtered. For each sample, productive Simpson clonality was calculated by taking the square root of Simpson's diversity index across productive rearrangements. TCRdb carries this immuneACCESS record with in-frame sequences only. Its versions omit some clonotypes, under half of them owing to an unresolved V gene in the studies checked, with the rest unexplained. V and J calls and clone size are copied from that table; D and trimming were computed from the DNA. The sample includes about 170,000 clones, with approximately 84% observed a single time. Around 2.9% of the sample comes from the top ten.

Trimming takes 3 bases from V and 2 bases from J, and the germline ends sit 9 bases apart. Inclusive of the bounding cysteine and phenylalanine, the CDR3 is 14 residues long. The sequence is cut down to CDR3 DNA, 42 bases in frame from base 1. The germline V gene gives CDR1 as KGHSH and CDR2 as LQKENI. The data are from a study of blood T cell repertoires in COVID-19 (dated by TCRdb to the early 2020s). Study-level background: Collaborator samples came from the United States, Italy and Spain and covered acute and convalescent phases of COVID-19. The repertoires were released in a freely available public database meant as a resource for research on the immune response to SARS-CoV-2. Sample metadata almost always included a de-identified subject ID, COVID-19 status, age in years and sex. Deeply sampled blood TCRbeta repertoires from subjects exposed to, actively infected with, or recovered from COVID-19 were included in the dataset. HLA class I and class II types, where available, came from metadata supplied by the sample provider rather than from assay-based typing. The samples were drawn from two sources: the first 160 participants of the ongoing ImmuneRACE study, and 1,000 to 1,500 subjects contributed by 6 global collaborators. The prospective study material was composed of cDNA or gDNA derived from T cells, B-cell-depleted T cells, or PBMCs.

Points the paper makes about the study in general: The quantity of clinical and demographic metadata differed by source and by participant and was supplied without curation.

This sequence uses TRBV18 and TRBJ2-3; the D segment cannot be called with confidence. Sequenced input: peripheral blood. The sequence derives from an elderly woman with COVID-19, enrolled during active disease. The CDR3 loop reads CASSPRQNTDTQYF. The nucleotides are TGTGCCAGCTCACCCCGACAAAACACAGATACGCAGTATTTT.